The source of this T cell receptor beta chain is a study of blood T cell repertoires in COVID-19. TCRdb keeps only in-frame clones here, not all; method: immunoSEQ multiplex PCR. The table shows 100,000 to 150,000 clones, with about 89% occurring only once. Trimming cost V 5 bases and J 3 bases; bases outside gene matches: 2. The CDR3 extends over 16 amino acids. CDR1 and CDR2 from the germline V gene are SNHLY and FYNNEI. The gene calls are TRBV2 and TRBJ2-1; 15 positions agree with TRBD2. Sequenced sample: peripheral blood. This clonotype was obtained from a man aged 55 to 70 with COVID-19, enrolled during active disease. CDR3 bases: TGTGCCAGCAGTCGGACTAGCGGGGGGGGCTACAATGAGCAGTTCTTC. Protein: CASSRTSGGGYNEQFF. Full variable domain (missing parts from reference TRBV2 and TRBJ2-1): EPEVTQTPSHQVTQMGQEVILRCVPISNHLYFYWYRQILGQKVEFLVSFYNNEISEKSEIFDDQFSVERPDGSNFTLKIRSTKLEDSAMYFCASSRTSGGGYNEQFFGPGTRLTVL.